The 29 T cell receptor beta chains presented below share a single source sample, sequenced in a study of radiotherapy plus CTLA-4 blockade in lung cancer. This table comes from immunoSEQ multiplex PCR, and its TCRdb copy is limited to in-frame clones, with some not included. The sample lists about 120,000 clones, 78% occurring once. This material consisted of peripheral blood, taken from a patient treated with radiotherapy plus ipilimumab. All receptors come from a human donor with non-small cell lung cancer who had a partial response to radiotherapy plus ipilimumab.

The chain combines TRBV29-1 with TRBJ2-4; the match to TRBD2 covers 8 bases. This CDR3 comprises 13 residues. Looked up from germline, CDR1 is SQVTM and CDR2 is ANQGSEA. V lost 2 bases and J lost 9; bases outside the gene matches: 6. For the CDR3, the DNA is TGCAGCGTTGAACGGGACCGGGGGGGCATTCAGTACTTC. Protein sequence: CSVERDRGGIQYF.

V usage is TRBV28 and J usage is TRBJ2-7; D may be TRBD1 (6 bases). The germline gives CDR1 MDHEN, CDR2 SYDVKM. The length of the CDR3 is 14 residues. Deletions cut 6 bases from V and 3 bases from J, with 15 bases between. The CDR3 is CASSNPGQIYEQYV. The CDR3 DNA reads TGTGCCAGCAGCAACCCGGGACAAATCTACGAGCAGTACGTC.

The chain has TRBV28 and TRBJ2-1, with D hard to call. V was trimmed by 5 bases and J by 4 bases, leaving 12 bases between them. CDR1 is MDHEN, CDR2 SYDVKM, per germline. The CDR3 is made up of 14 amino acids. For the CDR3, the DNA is TGTGCCAGCAGTCCACATCCGTTGTACAATGAGCAGTTCTTC. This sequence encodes CASSPHPLYNEQFF.

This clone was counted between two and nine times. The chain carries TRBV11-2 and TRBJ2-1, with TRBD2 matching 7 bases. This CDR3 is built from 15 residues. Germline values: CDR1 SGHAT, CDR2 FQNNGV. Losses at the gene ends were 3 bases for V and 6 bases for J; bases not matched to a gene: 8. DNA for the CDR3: TGTGCCAGCAGCTTCCTAGCGGCGGTGGGCAATGAGCAGTTCTTC. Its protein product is CASSFLAAVGNEQFF.

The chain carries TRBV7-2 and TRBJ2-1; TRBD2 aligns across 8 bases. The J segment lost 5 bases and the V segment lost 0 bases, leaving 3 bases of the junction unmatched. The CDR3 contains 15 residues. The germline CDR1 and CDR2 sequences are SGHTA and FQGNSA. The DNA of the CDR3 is TGTGCCAGCAGCTTAGCAGCGGGAGCGAACAATGAGCAGTTCTTC. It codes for CASSLAAGANNEQFF.

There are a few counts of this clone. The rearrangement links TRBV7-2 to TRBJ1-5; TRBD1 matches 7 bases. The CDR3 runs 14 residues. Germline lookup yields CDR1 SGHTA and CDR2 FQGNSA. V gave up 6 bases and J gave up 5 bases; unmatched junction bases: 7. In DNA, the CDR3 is TGTGCCAGCAGTTATACAGGGGCAGATCAGCCCCAGCATTTT. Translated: CASSYTGADQPQHF.

The CDR3 is CASSQVTEGGYTF. Written as DNA, the CDR3 is TGTGCCAGCAGCCAAGTAACGGAGGGGGGCTACACCTTC. The genes are TRBV4-2 and TRBJ1-2; perhaps TRBD1 as D (5 bases). The CDR3 is 13 amino acids. Per the germline V gene, CDR1 is LGHNA and CDR2 is YNFKEQ. The V end lost 1 base, the J end lost 8 bases, and 11 bases lay between the germline ends.

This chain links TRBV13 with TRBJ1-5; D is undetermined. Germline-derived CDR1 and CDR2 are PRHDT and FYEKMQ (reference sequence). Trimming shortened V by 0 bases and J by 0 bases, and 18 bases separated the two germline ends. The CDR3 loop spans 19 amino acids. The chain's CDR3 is CASSLGGVWWAYSNQPQHF. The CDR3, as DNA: TGTGCCAGCAGCTTAGGCGGGGTTTGGTGGGCTTATAGCAATCAGCCCCAGCATTTT.

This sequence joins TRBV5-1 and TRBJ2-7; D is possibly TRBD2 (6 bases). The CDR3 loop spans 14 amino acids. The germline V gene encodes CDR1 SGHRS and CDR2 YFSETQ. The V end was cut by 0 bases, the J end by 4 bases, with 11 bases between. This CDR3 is CASSLGGLPYEQYV. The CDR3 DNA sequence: TGCGCCAGCAGCTTGGGGGGACTCCCATACGAGCAGTACGTC.

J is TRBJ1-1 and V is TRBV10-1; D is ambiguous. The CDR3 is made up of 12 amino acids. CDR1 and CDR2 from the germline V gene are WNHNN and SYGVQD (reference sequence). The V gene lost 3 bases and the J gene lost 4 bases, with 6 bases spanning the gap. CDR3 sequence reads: CASSDAATEAFF. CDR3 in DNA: TGCGCCAGCAGTGACGCGGCCACTGAAGCTTTCTTT.

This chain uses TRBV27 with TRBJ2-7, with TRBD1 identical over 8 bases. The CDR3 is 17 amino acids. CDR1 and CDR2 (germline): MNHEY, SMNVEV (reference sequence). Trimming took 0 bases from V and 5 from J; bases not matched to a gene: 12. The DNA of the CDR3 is TGTGCCAGCAGTTTATCGGGGGTCCGGGACAGGTTCAACGAGCAGTACGTC. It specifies CASSLSGVRDRFNEQYV.

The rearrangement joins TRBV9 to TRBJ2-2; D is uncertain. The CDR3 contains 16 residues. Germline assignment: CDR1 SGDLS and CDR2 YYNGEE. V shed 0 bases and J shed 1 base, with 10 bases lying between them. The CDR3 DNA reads TGTGCCAGCAGCGTAGGTGGTAGCCAGAACACCGGGGAGCTGTTTTTT. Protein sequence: CASSVGGSQNTGELFF.

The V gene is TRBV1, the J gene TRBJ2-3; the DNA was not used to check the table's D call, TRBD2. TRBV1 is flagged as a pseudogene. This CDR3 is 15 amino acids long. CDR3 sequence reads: CTSSHRAGGTDTQYF. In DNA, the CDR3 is TGCACCAGCAGCCACCGAGCGGGAGGTACAGATACGCAGTATTTT.

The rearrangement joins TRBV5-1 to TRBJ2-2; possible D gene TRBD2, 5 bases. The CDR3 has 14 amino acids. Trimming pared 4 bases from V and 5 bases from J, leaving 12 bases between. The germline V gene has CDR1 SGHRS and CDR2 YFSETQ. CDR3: CASSPDTGTGELFF. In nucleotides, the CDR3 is TGCGCCAGCAGCCCAGATACGGGGACCGGGGAGCTGTTTTTT.

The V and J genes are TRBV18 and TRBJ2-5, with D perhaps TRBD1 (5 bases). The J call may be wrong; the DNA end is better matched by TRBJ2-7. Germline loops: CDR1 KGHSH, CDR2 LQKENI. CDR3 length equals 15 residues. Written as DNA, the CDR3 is TGTGCCAGCTCACCTGGGGCCACACGAAACTACGAGCAGTACTTC. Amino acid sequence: CASSPGATRNYEQYF.

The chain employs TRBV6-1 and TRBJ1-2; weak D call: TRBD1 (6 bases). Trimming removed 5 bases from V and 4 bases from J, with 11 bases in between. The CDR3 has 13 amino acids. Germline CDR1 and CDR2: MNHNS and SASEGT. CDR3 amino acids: CASSHLQGYGYTF. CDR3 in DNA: TGTGCCAGCAGTCATTTACAGGGCTATGGCTACACCTTC.

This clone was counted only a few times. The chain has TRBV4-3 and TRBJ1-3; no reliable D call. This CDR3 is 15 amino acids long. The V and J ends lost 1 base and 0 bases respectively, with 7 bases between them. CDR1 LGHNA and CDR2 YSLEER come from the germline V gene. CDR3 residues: CASSQVYSSGNTIYF. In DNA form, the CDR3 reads TGCGCCAGCAGCCAAGTTTACAGCTCTGGAAACACCATATATTTT.

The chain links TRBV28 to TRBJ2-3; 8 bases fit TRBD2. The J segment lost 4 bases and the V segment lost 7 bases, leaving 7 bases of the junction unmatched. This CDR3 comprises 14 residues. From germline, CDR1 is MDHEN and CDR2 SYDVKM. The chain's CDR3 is CASKGGRIADTQYF. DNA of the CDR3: TGTGCCAGCAAGGGCGGGAGGATAGCAGATACGCAGTATTTT.

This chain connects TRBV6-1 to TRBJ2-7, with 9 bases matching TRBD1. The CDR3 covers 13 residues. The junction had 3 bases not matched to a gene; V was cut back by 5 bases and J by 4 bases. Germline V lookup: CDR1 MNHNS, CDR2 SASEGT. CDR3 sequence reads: CASSPGTGYEQYF. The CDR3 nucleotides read TGTGCCAGCAGTCCCGGGACAGGGTACGAGCAGTACTTC.

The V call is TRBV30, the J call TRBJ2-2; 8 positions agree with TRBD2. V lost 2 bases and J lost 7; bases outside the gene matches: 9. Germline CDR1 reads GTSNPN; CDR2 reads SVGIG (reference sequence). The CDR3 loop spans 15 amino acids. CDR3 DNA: TGTGCCTGGAGTAGTGGGCTAGCGGGTTTCGGGGAGCTGTTTTTT. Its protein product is CAWSSGLAGFGELFF.

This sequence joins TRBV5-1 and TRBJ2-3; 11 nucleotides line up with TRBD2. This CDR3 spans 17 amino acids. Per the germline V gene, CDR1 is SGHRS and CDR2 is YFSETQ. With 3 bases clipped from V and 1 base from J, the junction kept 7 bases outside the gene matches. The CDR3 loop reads CASSSRSGLAGTDTQYF. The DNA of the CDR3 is TGCGCCAGCAGCTCTCGATCGGGACTAGCGGGCACAGATACGCAGTATTTT.

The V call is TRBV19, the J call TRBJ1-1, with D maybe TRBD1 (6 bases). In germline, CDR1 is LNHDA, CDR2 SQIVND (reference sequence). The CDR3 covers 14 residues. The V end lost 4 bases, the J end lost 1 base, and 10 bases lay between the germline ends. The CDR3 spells CASSTHRENTEAFF. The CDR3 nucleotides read TGTGCCAGTAGTACCCACAGGGAGAACACTGAAGCTTTCTTT.

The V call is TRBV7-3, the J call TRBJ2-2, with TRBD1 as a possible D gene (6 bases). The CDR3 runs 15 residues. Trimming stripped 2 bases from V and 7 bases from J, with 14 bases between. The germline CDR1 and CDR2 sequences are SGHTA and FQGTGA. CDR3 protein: CASSLAGAWLGELFF. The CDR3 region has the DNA TGTGCCAGCAGCTTAGCAGGGGCTTGGCTCGGGGAGCTGTTTTTT.

The CDR3, as DNA: TGTGCCAGCAGTTTAACAAGCACAGATACGCAGTATTTT. Its protein product is CASSLTSTDTQYF. This chain joins TRBV28 and TRBJ2-3; D remains ambiguous. Germline CDR1 MDHEN, CDR2 SYDVKM. Trimming stripped 2 bases from V and 0 bases from J, with 3 bases between. This CDR3 has 13 amino acids.

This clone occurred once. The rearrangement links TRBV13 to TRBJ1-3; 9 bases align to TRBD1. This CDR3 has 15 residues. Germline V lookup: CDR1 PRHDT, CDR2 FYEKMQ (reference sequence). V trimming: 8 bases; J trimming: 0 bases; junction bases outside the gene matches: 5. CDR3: CASRQGVLSGNTIYF. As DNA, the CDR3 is TGTGCCAGCCGACAGGGGGTTCTCTCTGGAAACACCATATATTTT.

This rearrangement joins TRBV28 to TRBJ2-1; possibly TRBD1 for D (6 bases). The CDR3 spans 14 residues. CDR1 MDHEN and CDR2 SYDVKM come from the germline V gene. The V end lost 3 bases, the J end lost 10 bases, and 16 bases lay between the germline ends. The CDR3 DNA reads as TGTGCCAGCAGTTTGTTGGGACAACCGGTGGAGCAGTTCTTC. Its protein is CASSLLGQPVEQFF.

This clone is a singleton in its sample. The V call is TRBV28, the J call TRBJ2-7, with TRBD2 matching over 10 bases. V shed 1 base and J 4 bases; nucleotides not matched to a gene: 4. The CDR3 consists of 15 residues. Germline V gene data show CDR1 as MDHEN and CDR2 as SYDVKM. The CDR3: CASSLSSGRAYEQYF. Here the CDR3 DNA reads TGTGCCAGCAGTTTATCAAGCGGGAGGGCGTACGAGCAGTACTTC.

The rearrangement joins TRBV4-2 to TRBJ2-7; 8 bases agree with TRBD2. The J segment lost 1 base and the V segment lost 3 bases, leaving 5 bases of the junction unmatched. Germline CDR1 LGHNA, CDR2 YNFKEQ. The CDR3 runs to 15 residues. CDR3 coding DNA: TGTGCCAGCAGCCAGGCCACGGGGGGGTCCTACGAGCAGTACGTC. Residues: CASSQATGGSYEQYV.

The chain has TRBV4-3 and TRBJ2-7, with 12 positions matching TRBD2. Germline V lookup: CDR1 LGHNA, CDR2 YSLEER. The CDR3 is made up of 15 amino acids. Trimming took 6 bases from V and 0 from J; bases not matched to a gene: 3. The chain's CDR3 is CASSSTSGSSYEQYV. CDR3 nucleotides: TGCGCCAGCAGTTCGACTAGCGGGAGCTCCTACGAGCAGTACGTC.